The 21 T cell receptor beta chains below come from one sample, sequenced in a study of shared clonotypes between healthy human individuals. Some clones are missing from TCRdb's copy, which holds only in-frame ones; the method was immunoSEQ multiplex PCR. Here the sample spans approximately 2,300,000 clones, just under 95% being singletons. Sequencing input: naive CD4+ T cells from PBMCs. Indicated subset: CD45RA+ positively selected. These receptors originate from a man aged 18-30 years in good health. Some clones in this sample may be carry-over from other donors' samples.

This chain links TRBV28 with TRBJ1-2; TRBD1 is a possible D gene (5 bases). Trimming shortened V by 3 bases and J by 0 bases, and 26 bases separated the two germline ends. The CDR3 extends over 20 amino acids. The germline V gene encodes CDR1 MDHEN and CDR2 SYDVKM. The CDR3 sequence is CASSLSRPQAGTSTNYGYTF. The CDR3 bases are TGTGCCAGCAGTTTGTCTCGCCCGCAAGCTGGGACTTCGACTAACTATGGCTACACCTTC.

The CDR3 here is CASTPLGISNQPQHF. CDR3 coding DNA: TGTGCCAGTACCCCCCTGGGCATTAGCAATCAGCCCCAGCATTTT. V usage is TRBV19 and J usage is TRBJ1-5; no reliable D call. V lost 7 bases and J lost 0, with 13 bases in between. The CDR3 runs 15 residues. Germline loops: CDR1 LNHDA, CDR2 SQIVND (reference sequence). The whole variable domain, remainder taken from reference TRBV19 and TRBJ1-5, is DGGITQSPKYLFRKEGQNVTLSCEQNLNHDAMYWYRQDPGQGLRLIYYSQIVNDFQKGDIAEGYSVSREKKESFPLTVTSAQKNPTAFYLCASTPLGISNQPQHFGDGTRLSIL.

This clone was counted a single time. The chain combines TRBV11-2 with TRBJ2-7; TRBD2 matches at 12 bases. V was pared by 2 bases and J by 4 bases, with 9 bases of the junction left unmatched. This CDR3 has 17 amino acids. Germline loops: CDR1 SGHAT, CDR2 FQNNGV. The CDR3: CASSLTSTSGRRYEQYF. The DNA for the CDR3 is TGTGCCAGCAGCTTAACTAGCACTAGCGGGAGGAGGTACGAGCAGTACTTC.

In this sample, this clone turned up once. The genes are TRBV7-2 and TRBJ2-1, with 8 nucleotides matching TRBD2. CDR1 and CDR2 from the germline V gene are SGHTA and FQGNSA. The CDR3 loop spans 16 amino acids. J lost 9 bases, V lost 3 bases, and 13 bases had no gene match. The CDR3 DNA follows: TGTGCCAGCAGCTTCCGCGGGGGGCGGGCAGGGAGTGAGCAGTTCTTC. It is translated as CASSFRGGRAGSEQFF.

V is TRBV7-9 and J is TRBJ1-3; D not resolved. There are 15 residues in the CDR3. Trimming took 1 base from V and 0 from J, leaving 7 bases between them. The germline gives CDR1 SEHNR, CDR2 FQNEAQ (reference sequence). The CDR3 is CASSLDGNSGNTIYF. CDR3 bases: TGTGCCAGCAGCTTAGACGGGAACTCTGGAAACACCATATATTTT.

The V and J genes are TRBV11-2 and TRBJ2-3, with TRBD2 identical over 11 bases. The CDR3 has 14 residues. The germline CDR1 and CDR2 sequences are SGHAT and FQNNGV. J gave up 5 bases and V 8 bases, and 6 bases lay outside the gene matches. CDR3 nucleotides: TGTGCCAGCCTAGCCCTAGCGGGAGGAGATACGCAGTATTTT. This gives the protein CASLALAGGDTQYF.

The V call is TRBV27, the J call TRBJ2-7; TRBD1 matches 7 bases. Germline loops: CDR1 MNHEY, CDR2 SMNVEV (reference sequence). The CDR3 loop spans 15 amino acids. V lost 6 bases, J lost 3 bases, and 11 bases stayed unmatched. As DNA, the CDR3 is TGTGCCAGCAGAACCTTCCGGGCAGGGGGCTACGAGCAGTACTTC. Translating gives CASRTFRAGGYEQYF.

The rearrangement joins TRBV7-9 to TRBJ1-5; D uncertain. Germline-derived CDR1 and CDR2 are SEHNR and FQNEAQ (reference sequence). This CDR3 has 15 residues. V gave up 5 bases and J gave up 3 bases, with 14 bases separating them. The CDR3 coding sequence is TGTGCCAGCAGCCCGGGCGGGCGGCTCAATCAGCCCCAGCATTTT. Its translation: CASSPGGRLNQPQHF.

The genes are TRBV5-1 and TRBJ2-3; TRBD2 might be the D (6 bases). Trimming cost V 2 bases and J 1 base, with 8 bases left between them. The CDR3 is 14 amino acids. Germline loops: CDR1 SGHRS, CDR2 YFSETQ. CDR3 nucleotides: TGCGCCAGCAGCTTTCCGGGGGGCACAGATACGCAGTATTTT. Amino acids: CASSFPGGTDTQYF.

The chain has TRBV11-3 and TRBJ1-1; 9 bases agree with TRBD1. The CDR3 loop spans 15 amino acids. The V segment lost 5 bases and the J segment 3 bases; nucleotides outside the gene matches: 7. CDR1 is SGHNT, CDR2 YENEEA, per germline. CDR3 sequence (DNA): TGTGCCAGCAGCCCCGGCGGGGACAGGGACACTGAAGCTTTCTTT. Encoded protein: CASSPGGDRDTEAFF.

This chain connects TRBV19 to TRBJ2-5; TRBD2 agrees at 12 bases. Germline CDR1 LNHDA, CDR2 SQIVND (reference sequence). Losses at the gene ends were 6 bases for V and 11 bases for J; bases not matched to a gene: 10. This CDR3 has 14 amino acids. CDR3 nucleotides: TGTGCCAGTAGGGGACTAGCGGGCGGCTGGGAGCAGTACTTC. It encodes CASRGLAGGWEQYF. The complete variable domain, with remaining parts taken from reference TRBV19 and TRBJ2-5, reads DGGITQSPKYLFRKEGQNVTLSCEQNLNHDAMYWYRQDPGQGLRLIYYSQIVNDFQKGDIAEGYSVSREKKESFPLTVTSAQKNPTAFYLCASRGLAGGWEQYFGPGTRLLVL.

This clone was seen a single time. The rearrangement joins TRBV7-3 to TRBJ2-5, with 10 bases aligning to TRBD2. This CDR3 is built from 16 residues. Germline V gives CDR1 SGHTA, CDR2 FQGTGA. J lost 5 bases, V lost 0 bases, and 6 bases had no gene match. In DNA form, the CDR3 reads TGTGCCAGCAGCTTAACGGCTAGCGGGAGTGCGGAGACCCAGTACTTC. It is translated as CASSLTASGSAETQYF.

The chain couples TRBV5-1 to TRBJ1-1; no definite D call. V dropped 6 bases and J dropped 1 base, with 16 bases sitting between them. CDR1 and CDR2 from the germline V gene are SGHRS and YFSETQ. The CDR3 loop spans 15 amino acids. The CDR3 here is CASKADGQPNTEAFF. The CDR3 DNA reads TGCGCCAGCAAAGCCGATGGGCAGCCGAACACTGAAGCTTTCTTT.

The chain has TRBV5-1 and TRBJ2-7, with 11 bases aligning to TRBD2. This CDR3 spans 16 amino acids. Germline V gene sequence: CDR1 SGHRS, CDR2 YFSETQ. Trimming at V came to 4 bases and at J to 0 bases, leaving 6 bases not matched to a gene. As DNA, the CDR3 is TGCGCCAGCAGCCCTGGGACTAGCGGCCTCTCCTACGAGCAGTACTTC. Its protein is CASSPGTSGLSYEQYF. The whole variable domain, remainder taken from reference TRBV5-1 and TRBJ2-7, is KAGVTQTPRYLIKTRGQQVTLSCSPISGHRSVSWYQQTPGQGLQFLFEYFSETQRNKGNFPGRFSGRQFSNSRSEMNVSTLELGDSALYLCASSPGTSGLSYEQYFGPGTRLTVT.

The genes are TRBV9 and TRBJ2-1; 8 bases agree with TRBD1. This CDR3 has 16 amino acids. Germline V gene sequence: CDR1 SGDLS, CDR2 YYNGEE. The J segment lost 5 bases and the V segment lost 0 bases, leaving 7 bases of the junction unmatched. CDR3 nucleotides: TGTGCCAGCAGCGTAGGGGTCGGGACAGGTCACAATGAGCAGTTCTTC. Translation: CASSVGVGTGHNEQFF.

The CDR3 sequence: CASSLRSRQGHEKLFF. The CDR3 DNA is TGTGCCAGCAGTTTAAGGTCGCGACAGGGGCATGAAAAACTGTTTTTT. V and J are TRBV27 and TRBJ1-4, with 8 bases matching TRBD1. From germline, CDR1 is MNHEY and CDR2 SMNVEV (reference sequence). The junction had 8 bases not matched to a gene; V was cut back by 2 bases and J by 6 bases. This CDR3 region has 16 residues.

The genes are TRBV18 and TRBJ2-2; the D gene could be TRBD1 or TRBD2 (5 bases each). Trimming stripped 3 bases from V and 6 bases from J, with 14 bases between. CDR1 is KGHSH, CDR2 LQKENI, per germline. The CDR3 spans 15 residues. In DNA form, the CDR3 reads TGTGCCAGCTCACCCATGCAGGGAGTGGCCGGGGAGCTGTTTTTT. It translates to CASSPMQGVAGELFF.

The V and J genes are TRBV5-1 and TRBJ2-3, with 9 bases that match TRBD1. V was clipped by 2 bases and J by 5 bases; unmatched bases: 9. The germline CDR1 and CDR2 sequences are SGHRS and YFSETQ. This CDR3 is 16 amino acids long. CDR3 sequence reads: CASSFGTGTSKDTQYF. The DNA of the CDR3 is TGCGCCAGCAGCTTCGGGACAGGGACGTCGAAAGATACGCAGTATTTT.

The chain couples TRBV29-1 to TRBJ1-1; D ambiguous. Trimming left V 4 bases short and J 9 bases short, with 12 bases between. The CDR3 length is 11 residues. In germline, CDR1 is SQVTM, CDR2 ANQGSEA. CDR3 in DNA: TGCAGCGTTGTATTAATGGGAAAAGCTTTCTTT. Residues: CSVVLMGKAFF.

The rearrangement links TRBV27 to TRBJ2-4, with D unresolved. V lost 2 bases and J lost 0, with 23 bases in between. Germline V gene sequence: CDR1 MNHEY, CDR2 SMNVEV (reference sequence). This CDR3 spans 20 amino acids. CDR3 in DNA: TGTGCCAGCAGTTTACGGTCTAGGGTGCATCCTGAACTAGCCAAAAACATTCAGTACTTC. This codes for CASSLRSRVHPELAKNIQYF.

The chain couples TRBV5-1 to TRBJ2-3; 7 bases match TRBD1. CDR3 length: 16 residues. Unmatched junction bases numbered 8, after V lost 1 base and J lost 3 bases. Germline CDR1 reads SGHRS; CDR2 reads YFSETQ. The CDR3: CASSLKTDRATDTQYF. CDR3 in DNA: TGCGCCAGCAGCTTGAAGACCGACAGGGCAACAGATACGCAGTATTTT. The whole variable domain, filled in from reference TRBV5-1 and TRBJ2-3, reads KAGVTQTPRYLIKTRGQQVTLSCSPISGHRSVSWYQQTPGQGLQFLFEYFSETQRNKGNFPGRFSGRQFSNSRSEMNVSTLELGDSALYLCASSLKTDRATDTQYFGPGTRLTVL.